The next 27 T cell receptor beta chains were all read from a single sample in a study of OX40 agonist ivuxolimab in advanced cancers. Clones were sequenced by immunoSEQ multiplex PCR, and TCRdb holds only the in-frame ones, with some missing. The table has roughly 32,000 clones, roughly 83% seen once. The sequenced sample was CD4+ or CD8+ T cells sorted from blood, obtained in a trial of the OX40 agonist ivuxolimab. These receptors were obtained from an adult with an advanced solid tumor such as melanoma, head and neck, liver or kidney cancer.

The chain joins TRBV5-8 to TRBJ2-1; possible D gene TRBD1, 6 bases. This CDR3 comprises 16 residues. Germline loops: CDR1 SGHTS, CDR2 YDEGEE. Trimming shortened V by 0 bases and J by 2 bases, and 12 bases separated the two germline ends. Written as DNA, the CDR3 is TGTGCCAGCAGCTTGGCCCCAGGGGCCGCCTACAATGAGCAGTTCTTC. Amino acid sequence: CASSLAPGAAYNEQFF.

The CDR3 reads CASSSLTGFSNQPQHF. The CDR3 DNA sequence: TGTGCCAGCAGTTCCTTGACAGGGTTTAGCAATCAGCCCCAGCATTTT. V and J are TRBV27 and TRBJ1-5; 7 bases map to TRBD1. J gave up 0 bases and V 4 bases, and 6 bases lay outside the gene matches. The V gene's germline CDR1 is MNHEY and CDR2 SMNVEV (reference sequence). This CDR3 spans 16 amino acids.

V and J are TRBV20-1 and TRBJ2-7; a weak D match, TRBD1 (5 bases). The length of the CDR3 is 11 residues. Germline lookup yields CDR1 DFQATT and CDR2 SNEGSKA (reference sequence). Trimming left V 5 bases short and J 6 bases short, with 11 bases between. CDR3 amino acids: CSAGPTGEQYF. In nucleotides, the CDR3 is TGCAGTGCTGGCCCCACAGGCGAGCAGTACTTC.

The chain links TRBV10-3 to TRBJ2-7; 9 bases map to TRBD1. CDR3 length equals 15 residues. The germline V gene encodes CDR1 ENHRY and CDR2 SYGVKD. Trimming at V came to 5 bases and at J to 1 base, leaving 6 bases not matched to a gene. CDR3: CAISSSGTGSYEQYF. CDR3 bases: TGTGCCATCAGTTCTTCCGGGACAGGGTCCTACGAGCAGTACTTC.

V and J are TRBV7-9 and TRBJ1-6; D unresolved. Deletions cut 4 bases from V and 7 bases from J, with 14 bases between. Germline CDR1 reads SEHNR; CDR2 reads FQNEAQ (reference sequence). The CDR3 sequence is 15 residues long. The CDR3 here is CASSSITRVNSPLHF. CDR3 sequence (DNA): TGTGCCAGCAGCTCGATAACAAGGGTAAATTCACCCCTCCACTTT.

This rearrangement joins TRBV15 to TRBJ1-4; possibly TRBD1 for D (5 bases). Germline V gives CDR1 LNHNV, CDR2 YYDKDF (reference sequence). The CDR3 has 13 amino acids. V lost 3 bases, J lost 8 bases, and 10 bases lay in between. This CDR3 reads CATSSRRGEKLFF. CDR3 coding DNA: TGTGCCACCAGCAGCCGACGGGGGGAAAAACTGTTTTTT.

This clone was recorded a few times. The chain joins TRBV9 to TRBJ2-1; 7 bases are a match to TRBD2. The germline V gene encodes CDR1 SGDLS and CDR2 YYNGEE. The CDR3 runs to 15 residues. V lost 6 bases and J lost 7; bases outside the gene matches: 13. The CDR3 spells CASTQGEGRRNEQFF. The CDR3 DNA follows: TGTGCCAGCACCCAAGGGGAGGGCCGGAGGAATGAGCAGTTCTTC.

The chain has TRBV4-1 and TRBJ1-1, with D perhaps matching TRBD1 (5 bases). V dropped 2 bases and J dropped 4 bases, with 14 bases sitting between them. The CDR3 has 15 amino acids. Germline V CDR1 and CDR2: MGHRA, YSYEKL. The DNA for the CDR3 is TGCGCCAGCAGCCAAACTGCGGGGAGGGGCACTGAAGCTTTCTTT. This encodes CASSQTAGRGTEAFF.

The gene calls are TRBV25-1 and TRBJ2-1, with 13 bases fitting TRBD2. The V gene end was trimmed by 5 bases and the J gene end by 2 bases; junction bases not matched to a gene: 3. This CDR3 is built from 16 residues. The V gene's germline CDR1 is MGHDK and CDR2 SYGVNS. CDR3 protein: CASSPGLAGAYNEQFF. In DNA form, the CDR3 reads TGTGCCAGCAGTCCTGGACTAGCGGGAGCCTACAATGAGCAGTTCTTC. The full variable domain, completed using reference TRBV25-1 and TRBJ2-1, is EADIYQTPRYLVIGTGKKITLECSQTMGHDKMYWYQQDPGMELHLIHYSYGVNSTEKGDLSSESTVSRIRTEHFPLTLESARPSHTSQYLCASSPGLAGAYNEQFFGPGTRLTVL.

Only a few counts were recorded for this clone. This chain links TRBV28 with TRBJ2-2; 7 nucleotides match TRBD1. After removal of 7 bases from V and 3 bases from J, the junction contained 2 bases not matched to a gene. CDR1 and CDR2 from the germline V gene are MDHEN and SYDVKM. The CDR3 totals 13 residues. The CDR3 spells CASNQGDTGELFF. CDR3 coding DNA: TGTGCCAGCAACCAGGGGGACACCGGGGAGCTGTTTTTT.

The J gene is TRBJ2-7, the V gene TRBV2; 8 bases match TRBD2. J gave up 6 bases and V 2 bases, and 6 bases lay outside the gene matches. Looked up from germline, CDR1 is SNHLY and CDR2 is FYNNEI. CDR3 size: 14 residues. The CDR3 reads CASSELSGSREQYF. For the CDR3, the DNA is TGTGCCAGCAGTGAATTGAGCGGGAGTCGCGAGCAGTACTTC.

This clone was seen a few times. V is TRBV28 and J is TRBJ1-2; tentative D call: TRBD1 (5 bases). The germline V gene encodes CDR1 MDHEN and CDR2 SYDVKM. The CDR3 sequence is 16 residues long. V was shortened by 6 bases and J by 3 bases, with 20 bases between the two germline ends. In nucleotides, the CDR3 is TGTGCCAGCAGCCTGTTAGGCAGGGAGGGCGACTATGGCTACACCTTC. It yields the protein CASSLLGREGDYGYTF.

The genes are TRBV4-1 and TRBJ2-4; 7 nucleotides align to TRBD1. Germline trimming cut 4 bases from V and 7 bases from J; bases unmatched to any gene: 4. Germline values: CDR1 MGHRA, CDR2 YSYEKL. This CDR3 has 13 amino acids. This CDR3 is CASSRQGGNIQYF. The CDR3 DNA is TGCGCCAGCAGCCGACAGGGCGGGAACATTCAGTACTTC.

This chain links TRBV27 with TRBJ2-7, with 7 bases lining up with TRBD2. The CDR3 is made up of 12 amino acids. Germline CDR1 is MNHEY and CDR2 is SMNVEV (reference sequence). With 5 bases clipped from V and 10 bases from J, the junction kept 8 bases outside the gene matches. The CDR3 reads CASSGDYSEQYF. Here the CDR3 DNA reads TGTGCCAGCAGTGGGGACTATAGCGAACAGTACTTC.

This sequence joins TRBV6-5 and TRBJ1-6; D remains ambiguous. Germline V CDR1 and CDR2: MNHEY, SVGAGI. The CDR3 extends over 15 amino acids. Trimming removed 0 bases at V and 7 bases at J, with 10 bases between. Here the CDR3 reads CASSYSRQANSPLHF. CDR3 bases: TGTGCCAGCAGTTACTCCCGGCAGGCCAATTCACCCCTCCACTTT.

The chain recombines TRBV5-6 with TRBJ2-1; TRBD2 aligns across 7 bases. Germline CDR1 is SGHDT and CDR2 is YYEEEE. The length of the CDR3 is 16 residues. The ends lost 4 bases at V and 1 base at J; junction bases unmatched: 8. The CDR3 coding sequence is TGTGCCAGCAGCGCGACTAGCCTAGGATCCTACAATGAGCAGTTCTTC. Protein sequence: CASSATSLGSYNEQFF.

Here the CDR3 DNA reads TGTGCCAGCAGCCAAGTTGAGGCTAGCGGGCCGGATACGCAGTATTTT. This translates into CASSQVEASGPDTQYF. The gene calls are TRBV5-5 and TRBJ2-3, with TRBD2 matching 8 bases. The CDR3 loop spans 16 amino acids. V trimming: 4 bases; J trimming: 6 bases; junction bases outside the gene matches: 13. The germline CDR1 and CDR2 sequences are SGHKS and YYEKEE (reference sequence).

The rearrangement links TRBV2 to TRBJ2-2; TRBD2 aligns across 8 bases. Germline CDR1 is SNHLY and CDR2 is FYNNEI. Losses at the gene ends were 3 bases for V and 4 bases for J; bases not matched to a gene: 7. This CDR3 is 16 amino acids long. The CDR3 loop is CASSDRSGSGTGELFF. The DNA of the CDR3 is TGTGCCAGCAGTGACCGGAGCGGGAGCGGCACCGGGGAGCTGTTTTTT.

CDR3 nucleotide sequence: TGCGCCAGCAGCCAGGCCGGGACAGGGGTAGGCGAGCAGTACTTC. This sequence encodes CASSQAGTGVGEQYF. The chain uses TRBV4-1 and TRBJ2-7, with 10 bases identical to TRBD1. The CDR3 is 15 amino acids. With V trimmed by 3 bases and J by 6 bases, 8 bases remained unmatched. Germline V gene lookup returns CDR1 MGHRA and CDR2 YSYEKL.

The chain combines TRBV4-1 with TRBJ2-2; TRBD1 matches at 8 bases. This CDR3 has 17 amino acids. Germline CDR1 and CDR2: MGHRA and YSYEKL. The V gene end was trimmed by 6 bases and the J gene end by 7 bases; junction bases not matched to a gene: 16. CDR3 DNA sequence: TGCGCCAGCAGACCCGAAACAGGGGGGTATTTGGACGGGGAGCTGTTTTTT. Translation gives CASRPETGGYLDGELFF.

This clone was seen a few times. The rearrangement links TRBV28 to TRBJ2-1; 9 positions agree with TRBD2. The CDR3 covers 15 residues. Germline trimming cut 3 bases from V and 6 bases from J; bases unmatched to any gene: 6. Germline lookup yields CDR1 MDHEN and CDR2 SYDVKM. The CDR3 DNA follows: TGTGCCAGCAGTTTCTTGCGGGAGGGGGCCAATGAGCAGTTCTTC. It specifies CASSFLREGANEQFF.

The genes are TRBV5-4 and TRBJ2-1; 8 bases fit TRBD1. This CDR3 has 14 residues. J lost 4 bases, V lost 0 bases, and 0 bases had no gene match. Per the germline V gene, CDR1 is SGHNT and CDR2 is YYREEE (reference sequence). CDR3 DNA sequence: TGTGCCAGCAGCTTGGACAGGGGGTACAATGAGCAGTTCTTC. Translation: CASSLDRGYNEQFF.

This clone was seen many times. The V gene is TRBV28, the J gene TRBJ2-2, with D unresolved. This CDR3 contains 14 residues. CDR1 is MDHEN, CDR2 SYDVKM, per germline. V was trimmed by 6 bases and J by 2 bases, leaving 10 bases between them. For the CDR3, the DNA is TGTGCCAGCAGCCAGAGCCCCAACACCGGGGAGCTGTTTTTT. This sequence encodes CASSQSPNTGELFF. The whole variable domain, remainder taken from reference TRBV28 and TRBJ2-2, is DVKVTQSSRYLVKRTGEKVFLECVQDMDHENMFWYRQDPGLGLRLIYFSYDVKMKEKGDIPEGYSVSREKKERFSLILESASTNQTSMYLCASSQSPNTGELFFGEGSRLTVL.

The gene calls are TRBV30 and TRBJ2-2; 10 bases match TRBD1. Trimming cost V 2 bases and J 5 bases; bases outside gene matches: 2. Germline loops: CDR1 GTSNPN, CDR2 SVGIG (reference sequence). The CDR3 is made up of 14 amino acids. CDR3 protein: CAWSWGQGTGELFF. CDR3 nucleotides: TGTGCCTGGAGTTGGGGACAGGGGACCGGGGAGCTGTTTTTT.

V and J are TRBV6-5 and TRBJ2-1; 12 bases are shared with TRBD2. There are 15 residues in the CDR3. V trimming: 5 bases; J trimming: 4 bases; junction bases outside the gene matches: 3. In germline, CDR1 is MNHEY, CDR2 SVGAGI. CDR3 region: CASSTGTSGYNEQFF. The DNA of the CDR3 is TGTGCCAGCAGTACCGGGACTAGCGGGTACAATGAGCAGTTCTTC.

The chain recombines TRBV2 with TRBJ2-3; 9 nucleotides match TRBD2. This CDR3 contains 17 residues. J was trimmed by 2 bases and V by 0 bases; bases with no gene match: 6. Germline V CDR1 and CDR2: SNHLY, FYNNEI. CDR3 amino acids: CASSEARGGSVTDTQYF. Here the CDR3 DNA reads TGTGCCAGCAGTGAAGCGCGGGGGGGCAGTGTCACAGATACGCAGTATTTT.

The chain carries TRBV4-1 and TRBJ2-1, with D possibly being TRBD1 (6 bases). Looked up from germline, CDR1 is MGHRA and CDR2 is YSYEKL. The CDR3 sequence is 16 residues long. V was cut by 1 base and J by 0 bases, with 10 bases left in between. This chain's CDR3 is CASSQVKDSSYNEQFF. The DNA for the CDR3 is TGCGCCAGCAGCCAAGTAAAGGACAGCTCCTACAATGAGCAGTTCTTC.